The rows below give T cell receptor beta chains drawn from one sample of a study of PD-L1 blockade in urothelial cancer. TCRdb's table, derived via immunoSEQ multiplex PCR, lists solely in-frame clones and lacks some. The sample lists some 45,000 clones, about 88% occurring once. Sequencing used PBMCs, obtained around atezolizumab (anti-PD-L1) treatment. The receptor set was obtained from a donor aged 40 or over with urothelial cancer. CDR3s include the opening cysteine and the closing phenylalanine or tryptophan. The D gene is left open where the match is weak. The size of a clone is reported for some rows only, either as once, few or many, or as a class for expanded clones.

v_call: TRBV9; d_call: TRBD2; j_call: TRBJ2-2; clone_size: -; cdr3_nt: TGTGCCAGCAGCGTCGGGACTATCCCAGGCGGGGAGCTGTTTTTT; cdr3_aa: CASSVGTIPGGELFF
v_call: TRBV7-8; d_call: -; j_call: TRBJ2-1; clone_size: -; cdr3_nt: TGTGCCAGCAGCTTAGCGCAGCGGTACAATGAGCAGTTCTTC; cdr3_aa: CASSLAQRYNEQFF
v_call: TRBV7-3; d_call: TRBD1; j_call: TRBJ1-1; clone_size: once; cdr3_nt: TGTGCCAGCAGCCCGGGGACAGGGGCCGGGAACACTGAAGCTTTCTTT; cdr3_aa: CASSPGTGAGNTEAFF
v_call: TRBV7-3; d_call: TRBD2; j_call: TRBJ2-1; clone_size: -; cdr3_nt: TGTGCCAGCAGCCAGTCCGGGACTAGCGGATACAATGAGCAGTTCTTC; cdr3_aa: CASSQSGTSGYNEQFF
v_call: TRBV29-1; d_call: TRBD2; j_call: TRBJ2-5; clone_size: -; cdr3_nt: TGCAGCGCGGGACTAGCGGGAGGCGGCGAGACCCAGTACTTC; cdr3_aa: CSAGLAGGGETQYF
v_call: TRBV7-2; d_call: TRBD2; j_call: TRBJ2-7; clone_size: -; cdr3_nt: TGTGCCAGCAGACCCGGGACTAGCGGGAGTATCAGATCCGAGCAGTACTTC; cdr3_aa: CASRPGTSGSIRSEQYF
v_call: TRBV13; d_call: TRBD1; j_call: TRBJ1-2; clone_size: -; cdr3_nt: TGTGCCAGCAGCTTCGCCCGGACAGGTTGGGATGGCTACACCTTC; cdr3_aa: CASSFARTGWDGYTF
v_call: TRBV10-3; d_call: -; j_call: TRBJ1-5; clone_size: few; cdr3_nt: TGTGCCATCAGCGGTACAGGCCCCAATCAGCCCCAGCATTTT; cdr3_aa: CAISGTGPNQPQHF
v_call: TRBV5-4; d_call: TRBD2; j_call: TRBJ2-1; clone_size: -; cdr3_nt: TGTGCCAGCAGCCCGGGGGGGACCCGCGGGGGGAATGAGCAGTTCTTC; cdr3_aa: CASSPGGTRGGNEQFF
v_call: TRBV7-3; d_call: -; j_call: TRBJ2-1; clone_size: -; cdr3_nt: TGTGCCAGCAGCCCGGGGAGCCAGAATGAGCAGTTCTTC; cdr3_aa: CASSPGSQNEQFF
v_call: TRBV5-3; d_call: -; j_call: TRBJ2-6; clone_size: -; cdr3_nt: TGTGCCAGAAGCCCGAACCCGGGAGGGGGCCTGGGGGGGGCCAACGTCCTGACTTTC; cdr3_aa: CARSPNPGGGLGGANVLTF
v_call: TRBV7-2; d_call: -; j_call: TRBJ2-1; clone_size: -; cdr3_nt: TGTGCCAGCAGCTTAGGGGGTAGCCTGGGAGGCAATGAGCAGTTCTTC; cdr3_aa: CASSLGGSLGGNEQFF
v_call: TRBV5-6; d_call: -; j_call: TRBJ2-1; clone_size: -; cdr3_nt: TGTGCCAGCAGCCCGACTAGTTTCAGTGAGCAGTTCTTC; cdr3_aa: CASSPTSFSEQFF
v_call: TRBV15; d_call: -; j_call: TRBJ1-5; clone_size: -; cdr3_nt: TGTGCCACCGGAGATGATCAGCCCCAGCATTTT; cdr3_aa: CATGDDQPQHF
v_call: TRBV6-6; d_call: TRBD2; j_call: TRBJ2-3; clone_size: -; cdr3_nt: TGTGCCAGCCGGATTGCGGGGGGGACAGATACGCAGTATTTT; cdr3_aa: CASRIAGGTDTQYF
v_call: TRBV29-1; d_call: -; j_call: TRBJ2-2; clone_size: -; cdr3_nt: TGCAGCGTTCGTTCGGTGTTATCGAACACCGGGGAGCTGTTTTTT; cdr3_aa: CSVRSVLSNTGELFF
v_call: TRBV4-1; d_call: -; j_call: TRBJ2-5; clone_size: -; cdr3_nt: TGCGCCAGCAGCCAAGACGGAGACCCCCGTTTTGAGACCCAGTACTTC; cdr3_aa: CASSQDGDPRFETQYF
v_call: TRBV18; d_call: TRBD2; j_call: TRBJ2-1; clone_size: -; cdr3_nt: TGTGCCAGCTCACCACGCCTCGGCCGGTTAGCGGGAGTTAGTTCCTACAATGAGCAGTTCTTC; cdr3_aa: CASSPRLGRLAGVSSYNEQFF
v_call: TRBV29-1; d_call: -; j_call: TRBJ2-1; clone_size: -; cdr3_nt: TGCAGCGCGACAGAAAGCTCCTACAATGAGCAGTTCTTC; cdr3_aa: CSATESSYNEQFF
v_call: TRBV15; d_call: -; j_call: TRBJ2-7; clone_size: -; cdr3_nt: TGTGCCACCAGCAGGGGGGGGGCCCTTACCGAGCAGTACTTC; cdr3_aa: CATSRGGALTEQYF
v_call: TRBV28; d_call: -; j_call: TRBJ1-1; clone_size: -; cdr3_nt: TGTGCCAGCAGCCGGGGGGGCTCCTACACTGAAGCTTTCTTT; cdr3_aa: CASSRGGSYTEAFF
v_call: TRBV4-2; d_call: -; j_call: TRBJ2-7; clone_size: -; cdr3_nt: TGTGCCAGCAGCCATGTGGGGGCTGGCTACGAGCAGTACTTC; cdr3_aa: CASSHVGAGYEQYF
v_call: TRBV6-5; d_call: -; j_call: TRBJ1-1; clone_size: -; cdr3_nt: TGTGCCACCCGTGGGAGGGCCCCAAACACTGAAGCTTTCTTT; cdr3_aa: CATRGRAPNTEAFF
v_call: TRBV5-1; d_call: -; j_call: TRBJ2-3; clone_size: -; cdr3_nt: TGCGCCAGCAGCTTGGTTTCGTGGGAGTTCGGCACAGATACGCAGTATTTT; cdr3_aa: CASSLVSWEFGTDTQYF
v_call: TRBV7-2; d_call: -; j_call: TRBJ2-1; clone_size: -; cdr3_nt: TGTGCCAGCAGCTTAGATTGGGCAGGGCCTCTCTTC; cdr3_aa: CASSLDWAGPLF
v_call: TRBV7-8; d_call: -; j_call: TRBJ2-7; clone_size: -; cdr3_nt: TGTGCCAGCAGCTTAGCCGTGGGGGCCCCCTACGAGCAGTACTTC; cdr3_aa: CASSLAVGAPYEQYF
v_call: TRBV6-6; d_call: -; j_call: TRBJ1-4; clone_size: -; cdr3_nt: TGTGCCAGCAGTTACTCCACAGGAGGGGTCGAAAAACTGTTTTTT; cdr3_aa: CASSYSTGGVEKLFF
v_call: TRBV19; d_call: -; j_call: TRBJ1-1; clone_size: -; cdr3_nt: TGTGCCAGTAGTATCGTGGACTCCCCGGCCACTGAAGCTTTCTTT; cdr3_aa: CASSIVDSPATEAFF
v_call: TRBV7-3; d_call: -; j_call: TRBJ2-2; clone_size: -; cdr3_nt: TGTGCCAGCAGCCCCGGGACTTCCGGGGAGCTGTTTTTT; cdr3_aa: CASSPGTSGELFF
v_call: TRBV28; d_call: TRBD2; j_call: TRBJ2-3; clone_size: -; cdr3_nt: TGTGCCAGCAGACCCGGGGGGGGAGATACGCAGTATTTT; cdr3_aa: CASRPGGGDTQYF
v_call: TRBV11-2; d_call: TRBD2; j_call: TRBJ2-7; clone_size: -; cdr3_nt: TGTGCCAGCAACCGGGGACTAGCGGGAGGGTCCCCCTACGAGCAGTACTTC; cdr3_aa: CASNRGLAGGSPYEQYF
v_call: TRBV5-1; d_call: -; j_call: TRBJ2-7; clone_size: -; cdr3_nt: TGCGCCAGCAGCTTGGTTTTCCAATACGAGCAGTACTTC; cdr3_aa: CASSLVFQYEQYF
v_call: TRBV19; d_call: TRBD1; j_call: TRBJ1-5; clone_size: -; cdr3_nt: TGTGCCAGTAAACCACAGGGGGCCGGCAATCAGCCCCAGCATTTT; cdr3_aa: CASKPQGAGNQPQHF
v_call: TRBV11-3; d_call: -; j_call: TRBJ2-1; clone_size: -; cdr3_nt: TGTGCCAGCAGCCCCGGTTCGTCCTACAATGAGCAGTTCTTC; cdr3_aa: CASSPGSSYNEQFF
v_call: TRBV11-2; d_call: TRBD1; j_call: TRBJ2-4; clone_size: -; cdr3_nt: TGTGCCAGCAGCCCCTTACAGGGGTGGAACATTCAGTACTTC; cdr3_aa: CASSPLQGWNIQYF
v_call: TRBV7-9; d_call: TRBD2; j_call: TRBJ2-2; clone_size: many; cdr3_nt: TGTGCCAGCAGCTGGACTAGCGGGGGCACCGGGGAGCTGTTTTTT; cdr3_aa: CASSWTSGGTGELFF
v_call: TRBV6-1; d_call: TRBD1; j_call: TRBJ2-7; clone_size: once; cdr3_nt: TGTGCCAGCAGTACCCGGACAGGGAGCTCCTACGAGCAGTACTTC; cdr3_aa: CASSTRTGSSYEQYF
v_call: TRBV27; d_call: -; j_call: TRBJ2-7; clone_size: -; cdr3_nt: TGTGCCAGCCCCTTGGGCTGGGAGCAGTACTTC; cdr3_aa: CASPLGWEQYF
v_call: TRBV19; d_call: TRBD1; j_call: TRBJ1-4; clone_size: -; cdr3_nt: TGTGCCAGTAGTGCAGGACAGGTGGCTAATGAAAAACTGTTTTTT; cdr3_aa: CASSAGQVANEKLFF
v_call: TRBV7-3; d_call: -; j_call: TRBJ2-1; clone_size: -; cdr3_nt: TGTGCCAGCAGCTACCAGGAGGGCCCGTGGAATGAGCAGTTCTTC; cdr3_aa: CASSYQEGPWNEQFF
v_call: TRBV7-3; d_call: -; j_call: TRBJ2-6; clone_size: -; cdr3_nt: TGTGCCAGCAGCTTAACCCAGGCCTCCGGGGCCAACGTCCTGACTTTC; cdr3_aa: CASSLTQASGANVLTF
v_call: TRBV29-1; d_call: TRBD2; j_call: TRBJ2-3; clone_size: -; cdr3_nt: TGCAGCGGGGGGGAGGGAGAAGATACGCAGTATTTT; cdr3_aa: CSGGEGEDTQYF
v_call: TRBV5-6; d_call: -; j_call: TRBJ1-1; clone_size: -; cdr3_nt: TGTGCCAGCAGCATTACACCGAACACTGAAGCTTTCTTT; cdr3_aa: CASSITPNTEAFF